This T cell receptor (beta chain) emerged from a study of blood T cells in healthy people across ages. Study-wide context: Capture via template switching afforded approximately one barcoded beta molecule per two T cells.

For the second PCR, which ran for about 6 to 11 cycles, a sample-barcoded 5' primer and a J-beta primer mix were used. Each CDR3 protein gets one entry after TCRdb re-called the 5' RACE reads with MiXCR. The table shows some 1.5 million distinct CDR3 sequences, with 28% occurring only once. The CDR3 runs 15 residues. Germline V gene lookup returns CDR1 MNHEY and CDR2 SVGEGT. V was clipped by 0 bases and J by 5 bases; unmatched bases: 6. In this sample, this clonotype turned up a few times. The specimen sequenced was blood. This rearrangement joins TRBV6-2 or TRBV6-3 to TRBJ2-5; TRBD2 matches at 7 bases. This sequence originates from a woman aged 25-40 years in good health. CDR3 DNA: TGTGCCAGCAGTTACTCTTGGCGGGAGTACGAGACCCAGTACTTC. Translating gives CASSYSWREYETQYF.